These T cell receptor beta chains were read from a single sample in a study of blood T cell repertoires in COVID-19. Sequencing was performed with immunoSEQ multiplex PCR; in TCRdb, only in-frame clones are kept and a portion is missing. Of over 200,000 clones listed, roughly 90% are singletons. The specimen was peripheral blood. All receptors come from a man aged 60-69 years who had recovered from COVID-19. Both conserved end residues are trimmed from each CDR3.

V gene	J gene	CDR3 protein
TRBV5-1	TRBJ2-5	ASSFGLAGASGETQY
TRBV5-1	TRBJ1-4	ASSLAPTTNEKLF
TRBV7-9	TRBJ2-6	ASSLTSGAGANVLT
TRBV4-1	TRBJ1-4	ASSQPTGFSEKLF
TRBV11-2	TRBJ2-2	ASSLGPRELF
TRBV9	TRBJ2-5	ASSVGAGGQGQETQY
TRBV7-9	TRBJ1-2	ASSLVPPNRGSGYT
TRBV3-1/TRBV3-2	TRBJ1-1	ASSNRQGAIEAF
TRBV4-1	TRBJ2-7	ASSYRLAGEQY
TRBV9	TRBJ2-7	ASSVEQGRYEQY
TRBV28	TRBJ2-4	ASSARGFSTKNIQY
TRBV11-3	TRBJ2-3	ASSPGTWRDTQY
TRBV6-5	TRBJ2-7	ASSPRQAVKQY
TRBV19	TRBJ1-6	ASSIGSHRSYNSPLH
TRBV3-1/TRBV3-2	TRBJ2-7	ASSRQGPYEQY
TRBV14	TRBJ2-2	ASSSRGLADTGELF
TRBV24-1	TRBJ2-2	ATSSDRTNTGELF
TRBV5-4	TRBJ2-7	ASSLRTGSYEQY
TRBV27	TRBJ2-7	ASSPHRGFTSEQY
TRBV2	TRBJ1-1	ASKLLGGGFSEAF
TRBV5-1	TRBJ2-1	ASSSGLAGGPGHEQF
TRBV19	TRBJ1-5	ASTLVWTDYSNQPQH
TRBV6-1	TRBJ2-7	ASSEALGLAGGWQY
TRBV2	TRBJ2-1	ASSGGGEREQF
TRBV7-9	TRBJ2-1	ASSPWEGKLYNEQF
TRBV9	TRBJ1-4	ASSVTKWEGSKEKLF
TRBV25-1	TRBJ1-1	ASSEFGGGTEAF
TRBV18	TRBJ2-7	ASSRRDRGNEQY
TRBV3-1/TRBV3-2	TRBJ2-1	ASSQGLAGGSNEQF
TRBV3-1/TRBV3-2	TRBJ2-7	ASSQDVTGVYEQY
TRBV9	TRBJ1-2	ASSGTGDPSYGYT
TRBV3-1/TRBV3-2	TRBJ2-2	ASSKLRTGGSNTGELF
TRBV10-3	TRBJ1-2	AISATGGYGYT
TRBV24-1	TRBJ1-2	ATSEPTGTFSGYT
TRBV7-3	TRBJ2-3	ASTAGKY
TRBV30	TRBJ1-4	AWSVGGLNEKLF
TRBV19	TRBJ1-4	ASSASTRNEKLF
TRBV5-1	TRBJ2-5	ASSLVIEGETQY
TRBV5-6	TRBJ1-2	ASSLRGGRRYGYT
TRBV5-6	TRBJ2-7	ASSSDRDVTYEQY
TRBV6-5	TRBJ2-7	ASSWGQGIYEQY
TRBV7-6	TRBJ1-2	ASSLGGIGGYT
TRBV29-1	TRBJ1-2	SVSTGGGGYT
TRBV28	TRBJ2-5	ASSLPGLAGGETQY
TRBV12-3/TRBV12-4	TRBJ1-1	ASSLGYNTEAF
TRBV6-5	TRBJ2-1	ASSHRGRGEQF
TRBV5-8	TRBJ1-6	ASSFRGSPLH
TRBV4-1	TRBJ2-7	ASSQGLAGGRPDEQY
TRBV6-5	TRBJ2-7	ASSYGDRSSYEQY
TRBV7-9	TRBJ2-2	ASSTPTSGGGKNTGELF
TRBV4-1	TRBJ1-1	ASSQWGGGRVTEAF
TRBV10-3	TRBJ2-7	AISGHYEQY
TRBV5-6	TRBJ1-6	ASSWGQGVLNSPLH
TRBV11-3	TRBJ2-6	ALCRAGYYAYGANVLT
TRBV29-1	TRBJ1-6	SVELGAFHSYNSPLH
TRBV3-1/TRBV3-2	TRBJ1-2	ASSSQSLALANYGYT
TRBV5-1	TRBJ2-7	ASSLGAAAPSYEQY